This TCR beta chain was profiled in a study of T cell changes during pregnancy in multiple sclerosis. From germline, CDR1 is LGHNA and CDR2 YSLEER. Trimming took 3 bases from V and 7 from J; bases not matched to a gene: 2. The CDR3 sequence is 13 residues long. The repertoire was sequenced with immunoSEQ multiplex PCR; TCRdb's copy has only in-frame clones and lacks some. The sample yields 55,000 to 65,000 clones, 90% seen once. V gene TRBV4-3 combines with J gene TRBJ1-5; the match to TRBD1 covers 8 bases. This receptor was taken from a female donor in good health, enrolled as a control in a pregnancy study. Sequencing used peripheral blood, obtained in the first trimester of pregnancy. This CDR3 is CASSQDRAQPQHF. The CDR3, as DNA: TGCGCCAGCAGCCAGGACAGGGCCCAGCCCCAGCATTTT.